Described below is a single TCR beta chain sequence and its context. Trimming removed 2 bases from V and 5 bases from J, with 13 bases in between. The germline V gene has CDR1 SGHRS and CDR2 YFSETQ. The CDR3 runs to 14 residues. This sample was included in a study of siplizumab effects on memory and regulatory T cells. The table came from immunoSEQ multiplex PCR; TCRdb's copy has only in-frame clones and leaves some out. The sample includes approximately 82,000 clones, approximately 86% of them seen just once. V gene TRBV5-1 combines with J gene TRBJ1-1; weak D call: TRBD1 (5 bases). Sequencing input: Tregs sorted from blood. The TCR sequence derives from a human donor in good health. The CDR3 reads CASSFGRVGTEAFF. The CDR3 nucleotides read TGCGCCAGCAGCTTCGGCAGGGTTGGGACTGAAGCTTTCTTT.